One sample yielded the 21 T cell receptor beta chains listed below, sequenced in a study of early stage breast cancer tumors. Sequencing used immunoSEQ multiplex PCR; TCRdb keeps in-frame clones, though not all of them. The sample carries under 30,000 clones, roughly two thirds recorded once. Material: blood. These receptors were taken from a person aged 45-60 years with breast cancer.

V gene TRBV28 combines with J gene TRBJ2-7; possibly TRBD2 for D (6 bases). CDR1 is MDHEN and CDR2 is SYDVKM in the germline V gene. V lost 7 bases and J 3 bases, leaving 10 bases between the germline ends. The CDR3 sequence is 12 residues long. The CDR3: CASMGGDYEQYF. CDR3 bases: TGTGCCAGCATGGGGGGAGACTACGAGCAGTACTTC.

The V gene is TRBV6-1, the J gene TRBJ2-3; a weak D match, TRBD2 (6 bases). V dropped 7 bases and J dropped 0 bases, with 11 bases sitting between them. This CDR3 region has 14 residues. The germline V gene has CDR1 MNHNS and CDR2 SASEGT. The CDR3 DNA sequence: TGTGCCAGCAAAGCCGGGACTAGCACAGATACGCAGTATTTT. It encodes CASKAGTSTDTQYF.

This clone has more than one count but fewer than ten. The chain joins TRBV5-6 to TRBJ1-2; TRBD1 aligns across 8 bases. The CDR3 contains 14 residues. The J segment lost 3 bases and the V segment lost 4 bases, leaving 5 bases of the junction unmatched. Germline CDR1 and CDR2: SGHDT and YYEEEE. The CDR3 sequence: CASSLGTGDYGYTF. The CDR3 DNA reads TGTGCCAGCAGCCTCGGGACAGGCGACTATGGCTACACCTTC.

J is TRBJ1-1 and V is TRBV14; D gene uncertain. Looked up from germline, CDR1 is SGHDN and CDR2 is FVKESK. Between the trimmed V and J ends, which lost 1 base and 5 bases, there was a span of 5 bases. The CDR3 runs 12 residues. DNA for the CDR3: TGTGCCAGCAGCCAAGGCGGGACTGAAGCTTTCTTT. This encodes CASSQGGTEAFF.

In its sample, this clone was seen a few times. The chain uses TRBV19 and TRBJ2-7, with a tentative D call TRBD2 (5 bases). V was shortened by 3 bases and J by 0 bases, with 12 bases between the two germline ends. CDR3 length: 15 amino acids. CDR1 LNHDA and CDR2 SQIVND come from the germline V gene (reference sequence). The CDR3 sequence is CASSMNGLGSYEQYF. For the CDR3, the DNA is TGTGCCAGTAGTATGAACGGACTGGGCTCCTACGAGCAGTACTTC.

V gene TRBV19 combines with J gene TRBJ1-1; D unclear. V shed 1 base and J shed 0 bases, with 9 bases lying between them. The CDR3 sequence is 15 residues long. Germline CDR1 and CDR2: LNHDA and SQIVND (reference sequence). The CDR3 is CASSIVAILNTEAFF. DNA of the CDR3: TGTGCCAGTAGTATAGTTGCAATTTTGAACACTGAAGCTTTCTTT.

This clone was seen a handful of times. The chain links TRBV5-6 to TRBJ2-5; possible D gene TRBD1, 5 bases. Germline CDR1 is SGHDT and CDR2 is YYEEEE. The V end was cut by 4 bases, the J end by 2 bases, with 9 bases between. The CDR3 has 13 residues. In nucleotides, the CDR3 is TGTGCCAGCAGCCCGCCAGGGCAAGAGACCCAGTACTTC. Translating it yields CASSPPGQETQYF.

The chain recombines TRBV10-3 with TRBJ2-1, with TRBD2 identical over 11 bases. The germline CDR1 and CDR2 sequences are ENHRY and SYGVKD. The CDR3 is 14 residues long. V shed 4 bases and J 6 bases; nucleotides not matched to a gene: 2. The CDR3 loop is CAISVGTSGNEQFF. In DNA form, the CDR3 reads TGTGCCATCAGTGTGGGGACTAGCGGCAATGAGCAGTTCTTC.

The V and J genes are TRBV5-3 and TRBJ2-3; the match to TRBD2 covers 11 bases. TRBV5-3 is noted as an ORF with a role that remains uncertain. The trim removed 1 base at V and 5 bases at J, leaving 15 bases unmatched. This CDR3 region has 19 residues. CDR3 sequence reads: CARSLRSSTSGRREDTQYF. As DNA, the CDR3 is TGTGCCAGAAGCTTGCGATCGAGTACTAGCGGGAGAAGAGAAGATACGCAGTATTTT.

This chain joins TRBV5-1 and TRBJ1-2, with 7 bases aligning to TRBD1. This CDR3 has 15 amino acids. Germline lookup yields CDR1 SGHRS and CDR2 YFSETQ. The trim removed 4 bases at V and 2 bases at J, leaving 8 bases unmatched. In nucleotides, the CDR3 is TGCGCCAGCAGCCCCGGAAGGGGGCCAAACTATGGCTACACCTTC. It translates to CASSPGRGPNYGYTF.

This chain links TRBV13 with TRBJ1-1; 7 nucleotides agree with TRBD1. V dropped 0 bases and J dropped 5; count of bases not matched to a gene: 0. The CDR3 is 13 residues long. The germline CDR1 and CDR2 sequences are PRHDT and FYEKMQ (reference sequence). The CDR3 sequence is CASSLGTGTEAFF. CDR3 bases: TGTGCCAGCAGCTTAGGGACAGGGACTGAAGCTTTCTTT.

This sequence joins TRBV7-9 and TRBJ2-5, with TRBD2 matching 10 bases. The CDR3 consists of 16 residues. The V segment lost 4 bases and the J segment 2 bases; nucleotides outside the gene matches: 7. Germline V gene sequence: CDR1 SEHNR, CDR2 FQNEAQ (reference sequence). The CDR3 here is CASSSGLAVTQETQYF. The CDR3 nucleotides read TGTGCCAGCAGCTCCGGACTAGCGGTAACTCAAGAGACCCAGTACTTC.

The gene calls are TRBV10-3 and TRBJ2-1, with 7 bases identical to TRBD2. Germline V CDR1 and CDR2: ENHRY, SYGVKD. The CDR3 is made up of 18 amino acids. V was clipped by 7 bases and J by 3 bases; unmatched bases: 18. The CDR3 DNA sequence: TGTGCCATCACCGGGACTACGGATAAAGGGGACTACTACAATGAGCAGTTCTTC. It codes for CAITGTTDKGDYYNEQFF.

This clone occurred a few times. DNA for the CDR3: TGTGCCAGCAGCTTTCTTGGTGAAGCTTTCTTT. Its translation is CASSFLGEAFF. The chain is built from TRBV7-9 and TRBJ1-1; D remains ambiguous. Trimming left V 3 bases short and J 7 bases short, with 6 bases between. CDR1 SEHNR and CDR2 FQNEAQ come from the germline V gene (reference sequence). This CDR3 contains 11 residues.

This clone was seen only once. The rearrangement joins TRBV27 to TRBJ2-1; D gene uncertain. This CDR3 has 12 amino acids. With 4 bases removed from V and 9 bases from J, the gap between germline ends came to 10 bases. Germline CDR1 MNHEY, CDR2 SMNVEV (reference sequence). The CDR3 protein is CASSSRAIEQFF. The CDR3 nucleotides are TGTGCCAGCAGTTCCCGGGCGATTGAGCAGTTCTTC.

The chain combines TRBV28 with TRBJ2-7; 9 positions agree with TRBD1. The CDR3 is 16 amino acids. J lost 4 bases, V lost 9 bases, and 16 bases had no gene match. CDR1 is MDHEN, CDR2 SYDVKM, per germline. This chain's CDR3 is CASNITPGTGPYEQYF. In DNA, the CDR3 is TGTGCCAGTAATATTACCCCCGGGACAGGGCCATACGAGCAGTACTTC.

This clone is deemed medium-sized (0.01 to 0.1%). V usage is TRBV2 and J usage is TRBJ1-2; D ambiguous. Trimming took off 4 bases at V and 4 bases at J, with 10 bases between the two ends. The CDR3 extends over 13 amino acids. Germline CDR1 SNHLY, CDR2 FYNNEI. The CDR3 nucleotides read TGTGCCAGCAGTGGGGAAGGGCTCTATGGCTACACCTTC. Its translation is CASSGEGLYGYTF.

V usage is TRBV5-1 and J usage is TRBJ2-1; D is unclear. This CDR3 is 19 amino acids long. V was cut by 0 bases and J by 0 bases, with 19 bases left in between. Germline-derived CDR1 and CDR2 are SGHRS and YFSETQ. This CDR3 is CASSLDRQTRISSYNEQFF. For the CDR3, the DNA is TGCGCCAGCAGCTTGGATAGGCAAACGAGAATTAGCTCCTACAATGAGCAGTTCTTC. The whole variable domain, filled in from reference TRBV5-1 and TRBJ2-1, reads KAGVTQTPRYLIKTRGQQVTLSCSPISGHRSVSWYQQTPGQGLQFLFEYFSETQRNKGNFPGRFSGRQFSNSRSEMNVSTLELGDSALYLCASSLDRQTRISSYNEQFFGPGTRLTVL.

This clone was seen only a few times. The genes are TRBV15 and TRBJ2-1; D assignment may be TRBD1 or TRBD2 (5 bases each). CDR3 size: 15 residues. Between the trimmed V and J ends, which lost 1 base and 0 bases, there was a span of 7 bases. Germline assignment: CDR1 LNHNV and CDR2 YYDKDF (reference sequence). Here the CDR3 reads CATSRGGSSYNEQFF. The DNA of the CDR3 is TGTGCCACCAGCAGAGGGGGGAGCTCCTACAATGAGCAGTTCTTC.

The table lists this clone with a count of one. CDR3 bases: TGCGCCAGCAGCGACCGGACAGGGCCGGAGGCCTACGAGCAGTACTTC. It codes for CASSDRTGPEAYEQYF. The V gene is TRBV4-1, the J gene TRBJ2-7, with 8 positions matching TRBD1. V lost 5 bases, J lost 2 bases, and 11 bases stayed unmatched. Germline V gene sequence: CDR1 MGHRA, CDR2 YSYEKL. CDR3 length: 16 residues.

The chain combines TRBV5-1 with TRBJ1-4; D not certain. Trimming removed 3 bases from V and 5 bases from J, with 14 bases in between. The CDR3 consists of 15 residues. From germline, CDR1 is SGHRS and CDR2 YFSETQ. The CDR3 sequence: CASSSGGSGNEKLFF. CDR3 nucleotide sequence: TGCGCCAGCAGCTCGGGAGGTTCGGGAAATGAAAAACTGTTTTTT.